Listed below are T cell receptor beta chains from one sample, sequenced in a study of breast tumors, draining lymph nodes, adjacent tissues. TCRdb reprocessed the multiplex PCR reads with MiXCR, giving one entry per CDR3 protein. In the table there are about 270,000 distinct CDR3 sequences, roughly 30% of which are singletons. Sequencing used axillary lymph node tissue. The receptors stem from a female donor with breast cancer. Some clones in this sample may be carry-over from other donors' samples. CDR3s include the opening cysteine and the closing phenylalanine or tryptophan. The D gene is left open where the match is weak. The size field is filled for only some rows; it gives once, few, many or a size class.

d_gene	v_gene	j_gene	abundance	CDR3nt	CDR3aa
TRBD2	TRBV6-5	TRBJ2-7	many	TGTGCCAGCAGTTACTCGTCTAGCGGGAGGACCTACGAGCAGTACTTC	CASSYSSSGRTYEQYF
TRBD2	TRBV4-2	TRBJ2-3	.	TGTGCCAGCAGACAAGCCGGGACGGGGATAGCGGGAGGGCCTTTGGATACGCAGTATTTT	CASRQAGTGIAGGPLDTQYF
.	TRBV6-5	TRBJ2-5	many	TGTGCCAGCAGTTGGCGGGGAGAGACCCAGTACTTC	CASSWRGETQYF
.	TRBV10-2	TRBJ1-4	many	TGCGCCAGCGCACCCCGTCACTTCGCAACTAATGAAAAACTGTTTTTT	CASAPRHFATNEKLFF
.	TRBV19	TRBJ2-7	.	TGTGCCAGTAGTATAGACCACGGATACGAGCAGTACTTC	CASSIDHGYEQYF
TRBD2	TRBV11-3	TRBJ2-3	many	TGTGCCAGCGGGGGGGAGCTGAGAACAGATACGCAGTATTTT	CASGGELRTDTQYF
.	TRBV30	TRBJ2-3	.	TGTGCCTGGAGTGACAAGGGATTCACAGATACGCAGTATTTT	CAWSDKGFTDTQYF
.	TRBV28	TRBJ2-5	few	TGTGCCAGCAGCCCAGCGGTAGTGGGACAAGAGACCCAGTACTTC	CASSPAVVGQETQYF
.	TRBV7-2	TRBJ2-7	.	TGTGCCAGCAGCCCGCAGGGGCGACTCTCCTACGAGCAGTACTTC	CASSPQGRLSYEQYF
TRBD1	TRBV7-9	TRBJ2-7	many	TGTGCCAGCAGCTCGGAGGACAGGGAAGGCTACGAGCAGTACTTC	CASSSEDREGYEQYF
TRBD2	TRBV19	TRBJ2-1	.	TGTGCCAGTAGTATTCAGGGCGGGAGTTACAATGAGCAGTTCTTC	CASSIQGGSYNEQFF
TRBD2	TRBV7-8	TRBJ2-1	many	TGTGCCAGCAGCGCCCGACTAGCGCTTTCGAATGAGCAGTTCTTC	CASSARLALSNEQFF
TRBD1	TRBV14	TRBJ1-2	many	TGTGCCAGCAGCCAAGCGGGACAGGAAGAGTTTCATGGCTACACCTTC	CASSQAGQEEFHGYTF
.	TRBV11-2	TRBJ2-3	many	TGTGCCAGCAGCCCTATTAATACGCAGTATTTT	CASSPINTQYF
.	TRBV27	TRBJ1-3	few	TGTGCCAGCAGTATATCGCGGGCGACCACTGGAAACACCATATATTTT	CASSISRATTGNTIYF
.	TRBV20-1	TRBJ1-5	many	TGCAGTGCTAGGTTGGCCTCAAGCAATCAGCCCCAGCATTTT	CSARLASSNQPQHF
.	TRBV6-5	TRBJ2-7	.	TGTGCCAACAGTTACTCTCGGCCAGGGGTGGGCGAGCAGTACTTC	CANSYSRPGVGEQYF
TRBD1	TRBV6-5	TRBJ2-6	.	TGTGCCAGCAGTTCTCTACGGGACAGGCGGTCTTCTGGGGCCAACGTCCTGACTTTC	CASSSLRDRRSSGANVLTF
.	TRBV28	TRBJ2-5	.	TGTGCCAGCAGAGAACAGCCGAAGGAGACCCAGTGCTTC	CASREQPKETQCF
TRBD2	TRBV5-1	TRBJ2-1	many	TGCGCCAGCAGCTATAGGACTAGCGGGAGGGGAACCTACAATGAGCAGTTCTTC	CASSYRTSGRGTYNEQFF
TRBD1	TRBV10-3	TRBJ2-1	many	TGTGCCATCAGCCCGGGACAGGGGGATGAGCAGTTCTTC	CAISPGQGDEQFF
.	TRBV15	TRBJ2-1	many	TGTGCCACCAGCAGAGGACCCTACGAGCAGTTCTTC	CATSRGPYEQFF